These T cell receptor beta chains were read from a single sample in a study of response to subunit inactivated influenza vaccine. TCRdb redid the calling of the RT-PCR reads with MiXCR, one entry per CDR3 protein. The sample shows 500,000 to 600,000 distinct CDR3 sequences, around 15% of them seen only once. The input for sequencing was PBMCs from blood, taken 11 to 12 days after vaccination. These receptors were taken from a man over 45 who received an inactivated influenza vaccine. Both conserved end residues are part of each CDR3. D genes are given only for firm matches. Size values are once, few and many counts, or a class for expanded clones, and some rows have none.

cdr3_length: 14
d_call: -
clone_size: -
j_call: TRBJ2-1
v_call: TRBV10-3
cdr3_aa: CAISENRAYNEQFF
cdr3_nt: TGTGCCATCAGTGAAAACAGGGCCTACAATGAGCAGTTCTTC

cdr3_length: 15
d_call: -
clone_size: once
j_call: TRBJ2-1
v_call: TRBV7-2
cdr3_aa: CASSLTATSYNEQFF
cdr3_nt: TGTGCCAGCAGCTTAACTGCGACCTCCTACAATGAGCAGTTCTTC

cdr3_length: 15
d_call: -
clone_size: few
j_call: TRBJ2-3
v_call: TRBV28
cdr3_aa: CASSIRRSSSDTQYF
cdr3_nt: TGTGCCAGCAGTATACGGCGATCTAGCTCAGATACGCAGTATTTT

cdr3_length: 14
d_call: -
clone_size: few
j_call: TRBJ2-7
v_call: TRBV15
cdr3_aa: CATSRGRGVYEQYF
cdr3_nt: TGTGCCACCAGCAGAGGCAGGGGTGTCTACGAGCAGTACTTC

cdr3_length: 16
d_call: TRBD1
clone_size: -
j_call: TRBJ2-7
v_call: TRBV24-1
cdr3_aa: CATSFHPDRSSYEQYF
cdr3_nt: TGTGCCACCAGTTTTCATCCGGACAGGTCTTCCTACGAGCAGTACTTC

cdr3_length: 11
d_call: -
clone_size: few
j_call: TRBJ2-7
v_call: TRBV6-2/TRBV6-3
cdr3_aa: CASSDLIEQYF
cdr3_nt: TGTGCCAGCAGTGACCTGATCGAGCAGTACTTC

cdr3_length: 14
d_call: TRBD2
clone_size: once
j_call: TRBJ2-7
v_call: TRBV14
cdr3_aa: CASSPIGLARGQYF
cdr3_nt: TGTGCCAGCAGCCCCATCGGACTAGCGCGCGGGCAGTACTTC

cdr3_length: 15
d_call: -
clone_size: few
j_call: TRBJ2-3
v_call: TRBV5-1
cdr3_aa: CASSLEGTLGDTQYF
cdr3_nt: TGCGCCAGCAGCTTGGAGGGCACGTTGGGGGATACGCAGTATTTT

cdr3_length: 15
d_call: TRBD2
clone_size: -
j_call: TRBJ2-1
v_call: TRBV12-3/TRBV12-4
cdr3_aa: CASSFSGKVNNEQFF
cdr3_nt: TGTGCCAGCAGTTTCAGCGGGAAGGTTAACAATGAGCAGTTCTTC

cdr3_length: 16
d_call: TRBD1
clone_size: -
j_call: TRBJ1-1
v_call: TRBV4-1
cdr3_aa: CASSHEDRGKNTEAFF
cdr3_nt: TGCGCCAGCAGCCACGAGGACAGGGGAAAGAACACTGAAGCTTTCTTT

cdr3_length: 15
d_call: -
clone_size: -
j_call: TRBJ1-4
v_call: TRBV20-1
cdr3_aa: CSATTGPAANEKLFF
cdr3_nt: TGCAGTGCTACAACCGGACCCGCAGCTAATGAAAAACTGTTTTTT

cdr3_length: 18
d_call: -
clone_size: -
j_call: TRBJ2-5
v_call: TRBV4-3
cdr3_aa: CASSQENGPGTEKETQYF
cdr3_nt: TGCGCCAGCAGCCAAGAGAACGGACCCGGGACTGAAAAAGAGACCCAGTACTTC

cdr3_length: 11
d_call: -
clone_size: many
j_call: TRBJ2-3
v_call: TRBV7-8
cdr3_aa: CASSLAQTQYF
cdr3_nt: TGTGCCAGCAGCTTAGCCCAAACGCAGTATTTT

cdr3_length: 14
d_call: TRBD1
clone_size: few
j_call: TRBJ2-5
v_call: TRBV2
cdr3_aa: CASRVLTGRETQYF
cdr3_nt: TGTGCCAGCAGGGTATTGACAGGGCGAGAGACCCAGTACTTC

cdr3_length: 13
d_call: TRBD2
clone_size: -
j_call: TRBJ2-3
v_call: TRBV7-9
cdr3_aa: CASSPLAGTTQYF
cdr3_nt: TGTGCCAGCAGTCCCTTAGCGGGTACGACGCAGTATTTT

cdr3_length: 18
d_call: TRBD1
clone_size: -
j_call: TRBJ1-5
v_call: TRBV28
cdr3_aa: CASSSGQGGGYSNQPQHF
cdr3_nt: TGTGCCAGCAGTTCCGGACAGGGAGGGGGTTATAGCAATCAGCCCCAGCATTTT

cdr3_length: 15
d_call: -
clone_size: many
j_call: TRBJ1-4
v_call: TRBV28
cdr3_aa: CATTPGTGTYEKLFF
cdr3_nt: TGTGCCACCACCCCCGGGACCGGGACGTATGAAAAACTGTTTTTT

cdr3_length: 16
d_call: -
clone_size: -
j_call: TRBJ1-1
v_call: TRBV12-3/TRBV12-4
cdr3_aa: CASSLKTVTVNTEAFF
cdr3_nt: TGTGCCAGCAGTTTAAAGACAGTTACGGTGAACACTGAAGCTTTCTTT

cdr3_length: 14
d_call: TRBD1
clone_size: few
j_call: TRBJ2-5
v_call: TRBV20-1
cdr3_aa: CSASPGQGMETQYF
cdr3_nt: TGCAGTGCTAGTCCGGGACAGGGGATGGAGACCCAGTACTTC

cdr3_length: 17
d_call: -
clone_size: few
j_call: TRBJ1-6
v_call: TRBV7-8
cdr3_aa: CASSSAPESSYNSPLHF
cdr3_nt: TGTGCCAGCAGCTCAGCTCCGGAGAGCTCCTATAATTCACCCCTCCACTTT